The 30 T cell receptor beta chains in this list originate from one sample, sequenced in a study of long-term antiretroviral therapy in people with HIV. Sequencing relied on immunoSEQ assay v3.0, run at survey level. Produced via immunoSEQ multiplex PCR; TCRdb's table is partial and in-frame only. The table has 20,000 or so clones, about 87% seen once. The specimen was unsorted PBMCs, collected 1.8 years before starting antiretroviral therapy. The origin of the receptors is a man aged 45-65 years with HIV.

The rearrangement links TRBV7-9 to TRBJ2-3; D not resolved. Trimming took off 1 base at V and 5 bases at J, with 4 bases between the two ends. The CDR3 spans 12 residues. CDR1 and CDR2 from the germline V gene are SEHNR and FQNEAQ (reference sequence). The CDR3 bases are TGTGCCAGCAGCTTAGTCCGAGATACGCAGTATTTT. This codes for CASSLVRDTQYF.

This chain links TRBV5-4 with TRBJ2-1; D is undetermined. The CDR3 runs to 15 residues. V was shortened by 1 base and J by 3 bases, with 11 bases between the two germline ends. CDR1 SGHNT and CDR2 YYREEE come from the germline V gene (reference sequence). Written as DNA, the CDR3 is TGTGCCAGCAGCTTGATGGGTTCAAACTACAATGAGCAGTTCTTC. Protein product: CASSLMGSNYNEQFF.

The chain has TRBV18 and TRBJ2-3, with 8 positions matching TRBD2. The CDR3 has 16 residues. The germline V gene has CDR1 KGHSH and CDR2 LQKENI. Germline trimming cut 2 bases from V and 4 bases from J; bases unmatched to any gene: 8. The chain's CDR3 is CASSPSTGGPADTQYF. CDR3 nucleotide sequence: TGTGCCAGCTCACCAAGTACGGGAGGGCCGGCAGATACGCAGTATTTT.

The V and J genes are TRBV7-6 and TRBJ2-2, with D possibly matching TRBD1 (6 bases). V was clipped by 3 bases and J by 1 base, with 15 bases between them. The CDR3 totals 17 residues. CDR1 and CDR2 (germline): SGHVS, FNYEAQ. The CDR3 nucleotides read TGTGCCAGCAGCTTTTCCGGGGCACAGGGGAACACCGGGGAGCTGTTTTTT. Its translation is CASSFSGAQGNTGELFF. The complete variable domain, with remaining parts taken from reference TRBV7-6 and TRBJ2-2, reads GAGVSQSPRYKVTKRGQDVALRCDPISGHVSLYWYRQALGQGPEFLTYFNYEAQQDKSGLPNDRFSAERPEGSISTLTIQRTEQRDSAMYRCASSFSGAQGNTGELFFGEGSRLTVL.

The CDR3 protein is CASSSFGVPSYEQYF. The DNA for the CDR3 is TGTGCCAGTAGCTCCTTTGGGGTTCCATCCTACGAGCAGTACTTC. The chain has TRBV19 and TRBJ2-7; D not resolved. This CDR3 region has 15 residues. Germline V gene data show CDR1 as LNHDA and CDR2 as SQIVND (reference sequence). V lost 6 bases, J lost 1 base, and 16 bases lay in between.

This chain connects TRBV18 to TRBJ2-5; D possibly matches TRBD1 or TRBD2 (6 bases each). Germline CDR1 is KGHSH and CDR2 is LQKENI. V was pared by 6 bases and J by 5 bases, with 19 bases between. CDR3 length: 15 amino acids. CDR3 protein: CASSGWGATEETQYF. The CDR3 DNA is TGTGCCAGCTCGGGATGGGGGGCGACGGAGGAGACCCAGTACTTC.

The table lists this clone with a count of one. The chain uses TRBV19 and TRBJ1-2, with 7 bases that match TRBD1. V lost 7 bases, J lost 4 bases, and 6 bases stayed unmatched. CDR1 and CDR2 from the germline V gene are LNHDA and SQIVND (reference sequence). The CDR3 length is 13 residues. The CDR3, as DNA: TGTGCCAGTACGAGGGGGCAGTTCTATGGCTACACCTTC. Amino acid sequence: CASTRGQFYGYTF.

This clone was seen once. This chain links TRBV5-1 with TRBJ1-4; D not certain. V lost 1 base, J lost 0 bases, and 4 bases lay in between. The CDR3 is 14 residues long. Looked up from germline, CDR1 is SGHRS and CDR2 is YFSETQ. This chain's CDR3 is CASSLIPTNEKLFF. For the CDR3, the DNA is TGCGCCAGCAGCTTGATACCAACTAATGAAAAACTGTTTTTT.

This clone has only one observation. This chain joins TRBV5-1 and TRBJ2-5, with 7 bases fitting TRBD1. V was clipped by 3 bases and J by 4 bases; unmatched bases: 15. This CDR3 comprises 17 residues. Per germline, CDR1 SGHRS and CDR2 YFSETQ. The CDR3 sequence is CASSYSPGQYWGETQYF. Here the CDR3 DNA reads TGCGCCAGCAGCTATTCCCCGGGACAGTATTGGGGAGAGACCCAGTACTTC.

The chain carries TRBV7-9 and TRBJ1-1; D not certain. The length of the CDR3 is 13 residues. V was trimmed by 4 bases and J by 0 bases, leaving 6 bases between them. Germline V gives CDR1 SEHNR, CDR2 FQNEAQ (reference sequence). The CDR3 here is CASSSFMNTEAFF. The CDR3 bases are TGTGCCAGCAGCTCCTTTATGAACACTGAAGCTTTCTTT.

The V and J genes are TRBV11-3 and TRBJ2-3, with 8 bases that match TRBD2. Germline CDR1 reads SGHNT; CDR2 reads YENEEA. The V gene end was trimmed by 5 bases and the J gene end by 3 bases; junction bases not matched to a gene: 7. The CDR3 is 15 amino acids. CDR3 sequence: CASSPGGGMTDTQYF. The CDR3 DNA reads TGTGCCAGCAGCCCCGGGGGGGGGATGACAGATACGCAGTATTTT.

This chain connects TRBV12-5 to TRBJ2-7; 13 bases are a match to TRBD2. J was trimmed by 5 bases and V by 1 base; bases with no gene match: 8. The germline V gene has CDR1 LGHNT and CDR2 FRNRAP. The CDR3 extends over 17 amino acids. The CDR3 loop reads CASGLARTSGSLNEQYF. For the CDR3, the DNA is TGTGCTAGTGGTTTGGCCCGGACTAGCGGGAGTTTAAACGAGCAGTACTTC.

This clone was observed a single time. The V and J genes are TRBV5-1 and TRBJ1-1; 9 bases map to TRBD1. The germline V gene encodes CDR1 SGHRS and CDR2 YFSETQ. V was pared by 7 bases and J by 3 bases, with 7 bases of the junction left unmatched. The CDR3 covers 14 residues. The CDR3 loop is CASSTGTGYTEAFF. The DNA of the CDR3 is TGCGCCAGCTCCACCGGGACAGGGTACACTGAAGCTTTCTTT.

The chain combines TRBV11-1 with TRBJ2-5; D may be TRBD2 (6 bases). In germline, CDR1 is SGHAT, CDR2 FQDESV (reference sequence). This CDR3 contains 12 residues. V shed 10 bases and J shed 7 bases, with 16 bases lying between them. For the CDR3, the DNA is TGTGCCACGGGACTGTCGCGCACGACCCAGTACTTC. It codes for CATGLSRTTQYF. The full variable domain, rest sourced from reference TRBV11-1 and TRBJ2-5, is EAEVAQSPRYKITEKSQAVAFWCDPISGHATLYWYRQILGQGPELLVQFQDESVVDDSQLPKDRFSAERLKGVDSTLKIQPAELGDSAMYLCATGLSRTTQYFGPGTRLLVL.

The chain recombines TRBV11-3 with TRBJ2-2, with D uncertain. Trimming took 10 bases from V and 1 from J, leaving 10 bases between them. The CDR3 is made up of 13 amino acids. Looked up from germline, CDR1 is SGHNT and CDR2 is YENEEA. CDR3 loop: CATSYLNTGELFF. The DNA for the CDR3 is TGTGCCACATCATACTTGAACACCGGGGAGCTGTTTTTT. Based on the CDR3 plus reference TRBV11-3 and TRBJ2-2, the full variable domain is EAGVVQSPRYKIIEKKQPVAFWCNPISGHNTLYWYLQNLGQGPELLIRYENEEAVDDSQLPKDRFSAERLKGVDSTLKIQPAELGDSAVYLCATSYLNTGELFFGEGSRLTVL.

The chain uses TRBV11-1 and TRBJ2-7; D perhaps matches TRBD2 (5 bases). Per the germline V gene, CDR1 is SGHAT and CDR2 is FQDESV (reference sequence). The CDR3 length is 16 residues. V shed 0 bases and J shed 5 bases, with 17 bases lying between them. CDR3 coding DNA: TGTGCCAGCAGCTTAGCGGTAGCGTCGAGTTTCGACGAGCAGTACTTC. Translating gives CASSLAVASSFDEQYF.

This chain joins TRBV5-1 and TRBJ2-7, with D perhaps matching TRBD1 (5 bases). In germline, CDR1 is SGHRS, CDR2 YFSETQ. The CDR3 is 13 amino acids. Trimming pared 6 bases from V and 0 bases from J, leaving 10 bases between. This CDR3 is CASKMDNSYEQYF. Here the CDR3 DNA reads TGCGCCAGCAAAATGGACAACTCCTACGAGCAGTACTTC.

The chain employs TRBV28 and TRBJ1-1; 8 bases fit TRBD1. Germline assignment: CDR1 MDHEN and CDR2 SYDVKM. Unmatched junction bases numbered 17, after V lost 6 bases and J lost 11 bases. The CDR3 has 15 amino acids. The CDR3 sequence is CASRVWGQEGAQAFF. CDR3 DNA: TGTGCCAGCAGGGTCTGGGGACAGGAAGGCGCTCAGGCTTTCTTT.

This chain links TRBV5-1 with TRBJ2-5; TRBD1 aligns across 7 bases. Trimming removed 5 bases from V and 5 bases from J; junction bases left unmatched: 9. Germline CDR1 reads SGHRS; CDR2 reads YFSETQ. The CDR3 has 14 residues. In DNA form, the CDR3 reads TGCGCCAGCAGTCATGGACAGGCAATGGAGACCCAGTACTTC. Translated: CASSHGQAMETQYF.

The gene calls are TRBV11-2 and TRBJ2-4, with no clear D. Germline V gene data show CDR1 as SGHAT and CDR2 as FQNNGV. Trimming left V 2 bases short and J 9 bases short, with 14 bases between. The CDR3 is 14 residues long. The CDR3 loop is CASSLLSQQSIQYF. CDR3 DNA: TGTGCCAGCAGCTTATTGAGTCAACAAAGCATTCAGTACTTC. Together with reference TRBV11-2 and TRBJ2-4, the CDR3 gives the full variable domain: EAGVAQSPRYKIIEKRQSVAFWCNPISGHATLYWYQQILGQGPKLLIQFQNNGVVDDSQLPKDRFSAERLKGVDSTLKIQPAKLEDSAVYLCASSLLSQQSIQYFGAGTRLSVL.

The chain joins TRBV30 to TRBJ1-2; D call uncertain. The CDR3 length is 14 residues. V was trimmed by 3 bases and J by 0 bases, leaving 11 bases between them. CDR1 and CDR2 (germline): GTSNPN, SVGIG (reference sequence). CDR3 nucleotide sequence: TGTGCCTGGAGCGCTACAGCGACTAACTATGGCTACACCTTC. Translating it yields CAWSATATNYGYTF. The full variable domain, its missing parts supplied by reference TRBV30 and TRBJ1-2, is SQTIHQWPATLVQPVGSPLSLECTVEGTSNPNLYWYRQAAGRGLQLLFYSVGIGQISSEVPQNLSASRPQDRQFILSSKKLLLSDSGFYLCAWSATATNYGYTFGSGTRLTVV.

The CDR3 DNA reads TGCGCCAGCAGAACCCAGACTGGGGGATCACCCCTCCACTTT. It codes for CASRTQTGGSPLHF. J is TRBJ1-6 and V is TRBV5-1, with D tentatively TRBD1 (5 bases). Germline V gene data show CDR1 as SGHRS and CDR2 as YFSETQ. Trimming took off 5 bases at V and 10 bases at J, with 16 bases between the two ends. The CDR3 sequence is 14 residues long.

CDR3 sequence: CASSPPGGGATDTQYF. CDR3 in DNA: TGTGCCAGCTCACCACCGGGCGGGGGGGCGACAGATACGCAGTATTTT. The chain couples TRBV18 to TRBJ2-3; 9 bases fit TRBD2. The ends lost 0 bases at V and 3 bases at J; junction bases unmatched: 4. The germline CDR1 and CDR2 sequences are KGHSH and LQKENI. The CDR3 is made up of 16 amino acids.

The count of this clone is one. J is TRBJ2-6 and V is TRBV18; D remains unclear. Trimming took 1 base from V and 4 from J, leaving 11 bases between them. The germline gives CDR1 KGHSH, CDR2 LQKENI. This CDR3 is built from 16 residues. CDR3 protein: CASSPLALRGANVLTF. As DNA, the CDR3 is TGTGCCAGCTCACCACTCGCCCTGAGGGGGGCCAACGTCCTGACTTTC.

CDR3 bases: TGTGCCACGAACAGGGACAACTATGGCTACACCTTC. It codes for CATNRDNYGYTF. This chain joins TRBV6-5 and TRBJ1-2; possible D gene TRBD1, 6 bases. CDR1 is MNHEY, CDR2 SVGAGI, per germline. The CDR3 covers 12 residues. V dropped 10 bases and J dropped 2 bases, with 11 bases sitting between them.

The chain carries TRBV4-2 and TRBJ2-3, with 7 bases identical to TRBD1. Germline V lookup: CDR1 LGHNA, CDR2 YNFKEQ. This CDR3 is 18 amino acids long. Losses at the gene ends were 3 bases for V and 1 base for J; bases not matched to a gene: 13. In DNA, the CDR3 is TGTGCCAGCAGCCAGGCCCGCGACTCCGGGACAGGCACAGATACGCAGTATTTT. It yields the protein CASSQARDSGTGTDTQYF.

V usage is TRBV9 and J usage is TRBJ1-6; TRBD1 might be the D (6 bases). Germline V gene sequence: CDR1 SGDLS, CDR2 YYNGEE. The CDR3 length is 15 residues. The V end lost 0 bases, the J end lost 4 bases, and 8 bases lay between the germline ends. Here the CDR3 DNA reads TGTGCCAGCAGCGTAGGTCAGGGGTATAATTCACCCCTCCACTTT. It encodes CASSVGQGYNSPLHF.

The gene calls are TRBV30 and TRBJ1-2; weak D call: TRBD1 (5 bases). Trimming removed 1 base from V and 4 bases from J, with 16 bases in between. Germline V lookup: CDR1 GTSNPN, CDR2 SVGIG (reference sequence). This CDR3 has 15 residues. The CDR3 DNA follows: TGTGCCTGGAGTGAGGGGCAGGGTGGTAGCTATGGCTACACCTTC. Translated: CAWSEGQGGSYGYTF.

This clone was observed a single time. The rearrangement joins TRBV9 to TRBJ2-1, with 10 bases that match TRBD2. The V segment lost 0 bases and the J segment 7 bases; nucleotides outside the gene matches: 4. The CDR3 has 15 residues. The germline CDR1 and CDR2 sequences are SGDLS and YYNGEE. CDR3 DNA sequence: TGTGCCAGCAGCGTAGTACTAGCGGGAATTAATGAGCAGTTCTTC. Protein: CASSVVLAGINEQFF.

The chain carries TRBV11-2 and TRBJ1-1; D is ambiguous. CDR1 is SGHAT and CDR2 is FQNNGV in the germline V gene. The CDR3 runs to 15 residues. The V end was cut by 5 bases, the J end by 5 bases, with 18 bases between. CDR3 sequence: CASSLSGLVGTEAFF. CDR3 sequence (DNA): TGTGCCAGCAGCCTAAGCGGGCTAGTGGGGACTGAAGCTTTCTTT.